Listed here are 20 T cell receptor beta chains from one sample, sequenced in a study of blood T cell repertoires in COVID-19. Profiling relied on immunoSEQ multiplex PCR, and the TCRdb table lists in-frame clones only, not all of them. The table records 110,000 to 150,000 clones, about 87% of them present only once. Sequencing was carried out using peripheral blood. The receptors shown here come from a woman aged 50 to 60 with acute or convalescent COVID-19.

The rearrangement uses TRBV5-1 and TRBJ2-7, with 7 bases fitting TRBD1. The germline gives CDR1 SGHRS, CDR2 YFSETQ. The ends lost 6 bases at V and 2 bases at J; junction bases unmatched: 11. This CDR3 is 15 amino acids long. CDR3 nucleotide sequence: TGCGCCAGCACCCACCGGGACAGTTCACCCTACGAGCAGTACTTC. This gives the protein CASTHRDSSPYEQYF.

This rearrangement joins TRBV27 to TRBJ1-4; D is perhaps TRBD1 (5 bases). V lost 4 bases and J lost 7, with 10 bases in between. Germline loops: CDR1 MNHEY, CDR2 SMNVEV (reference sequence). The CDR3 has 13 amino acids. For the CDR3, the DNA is TGTGCCAGCAGTTGGGGGGGAGGTGAAAAACTGTTTTTT. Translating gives CASSWGGGEKLFF.

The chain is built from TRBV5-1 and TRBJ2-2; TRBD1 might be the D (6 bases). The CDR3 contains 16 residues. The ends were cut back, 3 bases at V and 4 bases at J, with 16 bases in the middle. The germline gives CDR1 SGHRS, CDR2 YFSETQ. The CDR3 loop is CASSSSDSLTTGELFF. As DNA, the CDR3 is TGCGCCAGCAGCTCCTCGGACAGCCTAACCACCGGGGAGCTGTTTTTT.

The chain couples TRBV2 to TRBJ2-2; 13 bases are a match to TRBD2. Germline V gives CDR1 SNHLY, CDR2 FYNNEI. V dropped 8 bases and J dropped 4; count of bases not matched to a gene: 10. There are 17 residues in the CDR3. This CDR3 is CASVGLAGPRGTGELFF. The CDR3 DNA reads TGTGCCAGCGTGGGACTAGCGGGGCCTCGAGGCACCGGGGAGCTGTTTTTT.

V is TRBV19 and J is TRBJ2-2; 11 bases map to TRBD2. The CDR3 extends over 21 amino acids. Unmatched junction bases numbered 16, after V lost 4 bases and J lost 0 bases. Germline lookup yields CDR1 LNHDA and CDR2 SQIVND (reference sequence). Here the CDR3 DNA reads TGTGCCAGTAGTACCCAGGGGCTAGCGGGGGGACAGACCGCGAACACCGGGGAGCTGTTTTTT. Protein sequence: CASSTQGLAGGQTANTGELFF. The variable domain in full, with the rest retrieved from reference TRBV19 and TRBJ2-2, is DGGITQSPKYLFRKEGQNVTLSCEQNLNHDAMYWYRQDPGQGLRLIYYSQIVNDFQKGDIAEGYSVSREKKESFPLTVTSAQKNPTAFYLCASSTQGLAGGQTANTGELFFGEGSRLTVL.

The chain's CDR3 is CASSHGLAGKGEQFF. The CDR3 nucleotides are TGTGCCAGCAGCCACGGACTAGCGGGGAAGGGTGAGCAGTTCTTC. The rearrangement joins TRBV14 to TRBJ2-1, with 12 positions matching TRBD2. The V gene's germline CDR1 is SGHDN and CDR2 FVKESK. With V trimmed by 3 bases and J by 9 bases, 6 bases remained unmatched. The CDR3 sequence is 15 residues long.

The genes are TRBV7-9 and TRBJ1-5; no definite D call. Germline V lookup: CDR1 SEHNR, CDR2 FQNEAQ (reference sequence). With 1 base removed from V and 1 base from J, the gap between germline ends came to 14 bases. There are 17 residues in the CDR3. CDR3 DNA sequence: TGTGCCAGCAGCTTAGAGGTTAGCGGAACCAGCAATCAGCCCCAGCATTTT. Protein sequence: CASSLEVSGTSNQPQHF.

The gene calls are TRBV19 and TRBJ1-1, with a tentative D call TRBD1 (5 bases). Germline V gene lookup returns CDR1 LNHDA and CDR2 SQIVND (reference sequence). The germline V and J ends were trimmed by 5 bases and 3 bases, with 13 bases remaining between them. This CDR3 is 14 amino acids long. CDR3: CASSSIGAHTEAFF. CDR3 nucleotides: TGTGCCAGTAGTTCAATAGGGGCTCACACTGAAGCTTTCTTT.

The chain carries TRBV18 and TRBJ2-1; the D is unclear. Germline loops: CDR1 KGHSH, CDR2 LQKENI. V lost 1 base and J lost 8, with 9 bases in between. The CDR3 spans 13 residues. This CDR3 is CASSPRRSDEQFF. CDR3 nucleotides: TGTGCCAGCTCACCACGACGGAGCGATGAGCAGTTCTTC.

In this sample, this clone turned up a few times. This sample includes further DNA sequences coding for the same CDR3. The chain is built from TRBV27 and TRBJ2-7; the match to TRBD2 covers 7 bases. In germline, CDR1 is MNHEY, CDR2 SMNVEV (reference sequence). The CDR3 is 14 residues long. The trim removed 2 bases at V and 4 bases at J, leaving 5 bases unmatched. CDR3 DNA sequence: TGTGCCAGCAGTTTAGCGGGAGCGAGGTACGAGCAGTACTTC. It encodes CASSLAGARYEQYF.

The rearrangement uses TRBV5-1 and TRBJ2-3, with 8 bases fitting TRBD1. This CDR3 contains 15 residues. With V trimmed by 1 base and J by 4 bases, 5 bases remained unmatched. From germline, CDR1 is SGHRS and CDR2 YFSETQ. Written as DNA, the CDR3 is TGCGCCAGCAGCTTGTCGACAGGGGACCCAGATACGCAGTATTTT. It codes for CASSLSTGDPDTQYF.

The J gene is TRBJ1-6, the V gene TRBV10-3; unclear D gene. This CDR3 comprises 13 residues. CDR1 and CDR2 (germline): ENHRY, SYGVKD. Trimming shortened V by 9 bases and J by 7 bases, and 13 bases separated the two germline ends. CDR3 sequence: CAMRGEENSPLHF. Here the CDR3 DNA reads TGTGCCATGAGAGGAGAGGAGAATTCACCCCTCCACTTT.

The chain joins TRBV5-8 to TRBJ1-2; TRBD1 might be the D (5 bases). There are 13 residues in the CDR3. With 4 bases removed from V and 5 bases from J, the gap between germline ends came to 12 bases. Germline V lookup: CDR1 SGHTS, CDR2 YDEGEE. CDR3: CASSPDRKYGYTF. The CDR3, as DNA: TGTGCCAGCAGCCCCGACAGAAAGTATGGCTACACCTTC.

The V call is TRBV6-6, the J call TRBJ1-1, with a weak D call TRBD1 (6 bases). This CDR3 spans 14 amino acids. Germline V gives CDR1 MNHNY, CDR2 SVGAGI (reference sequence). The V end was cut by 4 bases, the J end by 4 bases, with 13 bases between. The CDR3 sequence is CASSLEGVVTEAFF. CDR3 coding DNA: TGTGCCAGCAGTTTAGAGGGGGTGGTCACTGAAGCTTTCTTT.

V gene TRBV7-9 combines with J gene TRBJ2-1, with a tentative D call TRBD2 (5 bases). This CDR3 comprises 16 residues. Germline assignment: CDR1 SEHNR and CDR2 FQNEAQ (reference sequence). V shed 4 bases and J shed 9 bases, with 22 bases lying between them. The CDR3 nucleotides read TGTGCCAGCAGCTCCCCTCCCGTTGGGCTAGCTGGTGAGCAGTTCTTC. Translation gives CASSSPPVGLAGEQFF.

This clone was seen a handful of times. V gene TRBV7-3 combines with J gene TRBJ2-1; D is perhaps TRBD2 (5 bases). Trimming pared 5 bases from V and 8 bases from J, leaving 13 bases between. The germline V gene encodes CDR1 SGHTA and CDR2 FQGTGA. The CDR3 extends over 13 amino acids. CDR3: CASSPSGSHEQFF. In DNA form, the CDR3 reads TGTGCCAGCAGCCCCTCTGGGAGTCATGAGCAGTTCTTC.

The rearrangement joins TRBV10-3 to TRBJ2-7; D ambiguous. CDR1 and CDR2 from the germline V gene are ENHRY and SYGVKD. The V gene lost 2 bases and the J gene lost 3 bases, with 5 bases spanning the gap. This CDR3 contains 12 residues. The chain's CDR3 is CAISEGDYEQYF. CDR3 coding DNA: TGTGCCATCAGTGAGGGAGACTACGAGCAGTACTTC.

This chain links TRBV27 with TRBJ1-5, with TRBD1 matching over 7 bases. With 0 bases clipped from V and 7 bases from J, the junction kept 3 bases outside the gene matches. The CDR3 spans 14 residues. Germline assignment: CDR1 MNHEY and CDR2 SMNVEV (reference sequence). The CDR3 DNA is TGTGCCAGCAGTTTATCAGGGGGCGGGCAGCCCCAGCATTTT. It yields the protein CASSLSGGGQPQHF.

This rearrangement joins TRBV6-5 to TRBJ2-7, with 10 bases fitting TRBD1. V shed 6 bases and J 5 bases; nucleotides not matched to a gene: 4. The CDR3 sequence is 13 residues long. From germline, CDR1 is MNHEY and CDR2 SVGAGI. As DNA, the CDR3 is TGTGCCAGCAGAAACGGACAGGGGGACGAGCAGTACTTC. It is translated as CASRNGQGDEQYF.

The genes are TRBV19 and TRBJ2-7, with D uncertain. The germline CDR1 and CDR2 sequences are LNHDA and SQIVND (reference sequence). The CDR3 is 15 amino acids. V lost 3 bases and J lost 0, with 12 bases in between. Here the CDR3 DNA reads TGTGCCAGTAGTATTAGCATGTTGAGCTCCTACGAGCAGTACTTC. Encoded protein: CASSISMLSSYEQYF.